Following are 11 T cell receptor beta chains from one sample sequenced in a study of blood T cells in healthy people across ages. Through a sample-barcoded 5' primer and a J-beta primer mix, a second PCR was run for 7 to 11 cycles. Each CDR3 protein is one row after TCRdb ran MiXCR on the 5' RACE reads. The sample consists of around 1.7 million distinct CDR3 sequences, about 30% of them appearing once. The specimen sequenced was blood. The receptor set was obtained from a woman aged 25 to 45 in good health.

This clonotype was counted only a few times. The CDR3 loop is CSVVSGNTEAFF. The DNA for the CDR3 is TGCAGCGTTGTATCAGGGAACACTGAAGCTTTCTTT. V is TRBV29-1 and J is TRBJ1-1; D remains ambiguous. The CDR3 sequence is 12 residues long. Germline-derived CDR1 and CDR2 are SQVTM and ANQGSEA. The V gene lost 4 bases and the J gene lost 1 base, with 7 bases spanning the gap.

This clonotype showed up just a few times. The V and J genes are TRBV7-9 and TRBJ1-5; D is unclear. V dropped 5 bases and J dropped 5 bases, with 7 bases sitting between them. CDR1 and CDR2 from the germline V gene are SEHNR and FQNEAQ (reference sequence). CDR3 length equals 12 residues. CDR3 DNA: TGTGCCAGCAGCCGCTTCGATCAGCCCCAGCATTTT. Its translation: CASSRFDQPQHF.

The V and J genes are TRBV4-3 and TRBJ2-2; TRBD2 matches 11 bases. From germline, CDR1 is LGHNA and CDR2 YSLEER. This CDR3 has 18 residues. Trimming took 6 bases from V and 0 from J; bases not matched to a gene: 9. DNA for the CDR3: TGCGCCAGCAGTCATTCGACTAGCGGGGACGCGAACACCGGGGAGCTGTTTTTT. Its translation is CASSHSTSGDANTGELFF.

Worth noting for this clonotype: A much more abundant neighbour one base away suggests this may be a read error. The chain carries TRBV29-1 and TRBJ2-1; 7 nucleotides align to TRBD2. The germline V gene encodes CDR1 SQVTM and CDR2 ANQGSEA. After removal of 6 bases from V and 8 bases from J, the junction contained 7 bases not matched to a gene. This CDR3 comprises 12 residues. The CDR3: CSVCGSRYEQFF. The CDR3 bases are TGCAGCGTGTGCGGGAGTAGGTATGAGCAGTTCTTC.

The sample holds many counts of this clonotype. The V and J genes are TRBV6-5 and TRBJ2-5, with unresolved D. The V gene's germline CDR1 is MNHEY and CDR2 SVGAGI. V was shortened by 5 bases and J by 2 bases, with 6 bases between the two germline ends. The CDR3 has 12 residues. In DNA, the CDR3 is TGTGCCAGCAGTCACCCTCAAGAGACCCAGTACTTC. Protein sequence: CASSHPQETQYF.

This clonotype was detected many times. The chain is built from TRBV24-1 and TRBJ2-5, with a possible D match to TRBD2 (6 bases). The V gene lost 3 bases and the J gene lost 3 bases, with 13 bases spanning the gap. CDR1 and CDR2 (germline): KGHDR, SFDVKD. CDR3 size: 15 residues. The CDR3 DNA is TGTGCCACCAGTGATCCCGGGAGCCCAGAAGAGACCCAGTACTTC. It encodes CATSDPGSPEETQYF.

The chain uses TRBV9 and TRBJ2-5; 9 bases line up with TRBD2. The CDR3 is 14 amino acids. The germline V gene has CDR1 SGDLS and CDR2 YYNGEE. Trimming took 4 bases from V and 3 from J; bases not matched to a gene: 4. CDR3 coding DNA: TGTGCCAGCAGCCCTAGCGGGAACGAAGAGACCCAGTACTTC. Amino acids: CASSPSGNEETQYF.

This clonotype was recorded many times. The CDR3 reads CASSYSGSNGYTF. The CDR3 DNA reads as TGTGCCAGCAGTTACTCGGGGTCAAATGGCTACACCTTC. The V call is TRBV6-5, the J call TRBJ1-2; D is undetermined. CDR1 is MNHEY, CDR2 SVGAGI, per germline. The CDR3 sequence is 13 residues long. Between the trimmed V and J ends, which lost 0 bases and 6 bases, there was a span of 8 bases.

The CDR3 reads CSAGQGGYNEQFF. CDR3 sequence (DNA): TGCAGTGCTGGACAGGGGGGATACAATGAGCAGTTCTTC. The chain combines TRBV20-1 with TRBJ2-1, with 10 bases lining up with TRBD1. Germline CDR1 DFQATT, CDR2 SNEGSKA (reference sequence). The V segment lost 5 bases and the J segment 4 bases; nucleotides outside the gene matches: 2. The CDR3 runs 13 residues.

The table lists this clonotype with many counts. The gene calls are TRBV27 and TRBJ2-7; 11 bases align to TRBD2. The junction had 1 base not matched to a gene; V was cut back by 6 bases and J by 3 bases. The CDR3 sequence is 13 residues long. Per the germline V gene, CDR1 is MNHEY and CDR2 is SMNVEV (reference sequence). The CDR3 sequence is CASRTSGGYEQYF. As DNA, the CDR3 is TGTGCCAGCAGAACTAGCGGGGGCTACGAGCAGTACTTC.

This clonotype was observed a handful of times. The J gene is TRBJ1-2, the V gene TRBV29-1, with a weak D call TRBD1 (6 bases). The CDR3 is 12 residues long. Deletions cut 3 bases from V and 8 bases from J, with 13 bases between. The germline V gene encodes CDR1 SQVTM and CDR2 ANQGSEA. The CDR3 region is CSVEWQGRGYTF. In nucleotides, the CDR3 is TGCAGCGTTGAGTGGCAGGGGCGAGGCTACACCTTC.